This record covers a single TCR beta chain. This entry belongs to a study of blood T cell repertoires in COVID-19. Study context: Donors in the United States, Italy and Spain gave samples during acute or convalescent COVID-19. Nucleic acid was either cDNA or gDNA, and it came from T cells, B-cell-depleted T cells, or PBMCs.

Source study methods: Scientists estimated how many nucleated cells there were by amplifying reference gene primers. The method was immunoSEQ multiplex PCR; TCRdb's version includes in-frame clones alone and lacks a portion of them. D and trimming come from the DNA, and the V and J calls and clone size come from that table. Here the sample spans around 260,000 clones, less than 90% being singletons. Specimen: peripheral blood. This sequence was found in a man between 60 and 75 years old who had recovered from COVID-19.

The CDR3: CASSPLRNIYEQYF. The CDR3 nucleotides are TGTGCCAGCAGTCCTTTACGTAACATCTACGAGCAGTACTTC. This chain connects TRBV6-5 to TRBJ2-7; D call uncertain. V was shortened by 5 bases and J by 3 bases, with 14 bases between the two germline ends. Germline V gene sequence: CDR1 MNHEY, CDR2 SVGAGI. The CDR3 consists of 14 residues.